This TCR beta chain was sequenced in a study of T-cell memory formation after mild COVID-19. Using constant-segment primers, 5'RACE produced TCR alpha and TCR beta cDNA libraries carrying sample barcodes and UMIs. A single record per CDR3 protein comes from TCRdb applying MiXCR to the 5' RACE reads. The sample yields about 540,000 distinct CDR3 sequences, roughly 21% seen once. The table lists this clonotype with a few counts. This sequence originates from an adult woman who had mild COVID-19 (a few samples of this study predate the infection). Cell type and time point are not known. Sequencing used PBMCs or a T cell subset sorted from them (not recorded which).

The CDR3 reads CASSYLAPNTEAFF. The CDR3 coding sequence is TGTGCCAGCAGTTACTTGGCCCCGAACACTGAAGCTTTCTTT. The chain has TRBV6-5 and TRBJ1-1; D is ambiguous. Germline assignment: CDR1 MNHEY and CDR2 SVGAGI. The CDR3 consists of 14 residues. V shed 1 base and J shed 1 base, with 7 bases lying between them.